This paragraph reports one T cell receptor beta chain. The sample originates from a study of OX40 agonist ivuxolimab in advanced cancers. In the study overall: In this trial design, patients received ivuxolimab intravenously at 0.01 to 10 mg/kg every 2 weeks.

Sequencing was performed with immunoSEQ multiplex PCR; in TCRdb, only in-frame clones are kept and a portion is missing. This sample yields approximately 6,000 clones, of which roughly four fifths are seen a single time; about an eighth belongs to the top ten. This CDR3 region has 14 residues. Trimming took off 7 bases at V and 2 bases at J, with 13 bases between the two ends. Germline V gives CDR1 MNHEY, CDR2 SMNVEV (reference sequence). The rearrangement links TRBV27 to TRBJ2-3; D tentatively fits TRBD1 or TRBD2 (5 bases each). The sequence derives from an adult with an advanced solid tumor such as melanoma, head and neck, liver or kidney cancer. Sequenced material: CD4+ or CD8+ T cells sorted from blood, taken in a trial of the OX40 agonist ivuxolimab. The CDR3 reads CASTLRGSTDTQYF. Here the CDR3 DNA reads TGTGCCAGCACCCTACGGGGCTCCACAGATACGCAGTATTTT.